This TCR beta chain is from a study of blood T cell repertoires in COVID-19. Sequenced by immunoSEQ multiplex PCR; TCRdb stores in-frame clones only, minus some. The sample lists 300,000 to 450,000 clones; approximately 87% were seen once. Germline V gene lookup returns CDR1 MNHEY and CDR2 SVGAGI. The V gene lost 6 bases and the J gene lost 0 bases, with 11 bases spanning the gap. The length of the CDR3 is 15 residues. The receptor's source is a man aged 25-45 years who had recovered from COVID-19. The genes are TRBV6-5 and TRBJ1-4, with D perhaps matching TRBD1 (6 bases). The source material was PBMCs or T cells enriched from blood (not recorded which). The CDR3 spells CASRTGVTTNEKLFF. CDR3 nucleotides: TGTGCCAGCAGGACAGGAGTGACAACTAATGAAAAACTGTTTTTT.